Presented here are 8 T cell receptor beta chains from one specimen sequenced in a study of cytomegalovirus exposure and HLA in healthy donors. 60 Vbeta and 13 Jbeta primers were used in PCR. Clones were sequenced by immunoSEQ multiplex PCR, and TCRdb holds only the in-frame ones, with some missing. This table holds around 65,000 clones, about 80% found once. The sequenced sample consisted of PBMCs. The receptor set was obtained from a man between 50 and 59 years old in good health and CMV-seropositive.

The V and J genes are TRBV30 and TRBJ2-1; D may be TRBD2 (5 bases). Trimming removed 3 bases at V and 6 bases at J, with 18 bases between. CDR3 size: 15 residues. CDR1 is GTSNPN and CDR2 is SVGIG in the germline V gene (reference sequence). In DNA, the CDR3 is TGTGCCTGGAGATATATGGGGTTAGAGGGCAATGAGCAGTTCTTC. Translated: CAWRYMGLEGNEQFF.

The chain is built from TRBV7-2 and TRBJ2-7; D is uncertain. The CDR3 runs to 14 residues. The V gene's germline CDR1 is SGHTA and CDR2 FQGNSA. The V end was cut by 5 bases, the J end by 2 bases, with 13 bases between. The CDR3 region is CASSDRVQTYEQYF. CDR3 sequence (DNA): TGTGCCAGCAGCGACCGGGTCCAGACCTACGAGCAGTACTTC.

With respect to this clone: At one of its ends the junction is not consistent with the germline gene, which may arise from a read error. V usage is TRBV7-9 and J usage is TRBJ2-3, with D possibly TRBD2 on 6 matching bases. Germline CDR1 reads SEHNR; CDR2 reads FQNEAQ (reference sequence). The CDR3 covers 16 residues. The CDR3 coding sequence is TGTTCCAGCAGCGACCGGGGACTTGCTACCACAGATACGCAGTATTTT. Residues: CSSSDRGLATTDTQYF.

In its sample, this clone was seen a few times. This likely reflects a read error, since a far larger clone is one base away. V gene TRBV1 combines with J gene TRBJ2-1; the table calls TRBD2, which could not be checked here. TRBV1 has pseudogene status. The CDR3 has 17 residues. CDR3 in DNA: TGCACCAGCAGCCAAGATATGATCGTACTCATCTACAATGAGCAGTTCTTC. It codes for CTSSQDMIVLIYNEQFF.

The gene calls are TRBV5-1 and TRBJ1-2; D might be TRBD1 (5 bases). CDR1 and CDR2 (germline): SGHRS, YFSETQ. Trimming shortened V by 0 bases and J by 4 bases, and 13 bases separated the two germline ends. This CDR3 has 15 residues. CDR3 protein: CASSLVAGLVYGYTF. The DNA for the CDR3 is TGCGCCAGCAGCTTGGTAGCAGGGTTAGTCTATGGCTACACCTTC.

The gene calls are TRBV28 and TRBJ1-1, with D perhaps matching TRBD1 (5 bases). The CDR3 spans 17 residues. Trimming shortened V by 4 bases and J by 1 base, and 19 bases separated the two germline ends. Germline V gives CDR1 MDHEN, CDR2 SYDVKM. The CDR3 DNA follows: TGTGCCAGCAGTTCCCATATGGCAGGGAAGGGGAACACTGAAGCTTTCTTT. This gives the protein CASSSHMAGKGNTEAFF.

This clone has just a few counts. The chain recombines TRBV18 with TRBJ1-2; 7 bases fit TRBD1. V dropped 2 bases and J dropped 8; count of bases not matched to a gene: 5. This CDR3 is 13 amino acids long. Germline V CDR1 and CDR2: KGHSH, LQKENI. The CDR3 region is CASSPAGGEGYTF. The DNA for the CDR3 is TGTGCCAGCTCACCAGCAGGGGGAGAAGGCTACACCTTC.

Only one count was recorded for this clone. This chain joins TRBV4-1 and TRBJ1-4; 7 bases fit TRBD1. Germline V lookup: CDR1 MGHRA, CDR2 YSYEKL. J gave up 5 bases and V 6 bases, and 9 bases lay outside the gene matches. CDR3 length: 15 residues. CDR3: CASSRAMDRNEKLFF. The CDR3 DNA follows: TGCGCCAGCAGTAGGGCCATGGACAGGAATGAAAAACTGTTTTTT.